The T cell receptor (beta chain) under discussion was sequenced for a study of blood T cell repertoires in COVID-19. On the study more broadly: Collection of acute and convalescent COVID-19 samples took place in the United States, Italy and Spain. T cells, B-cell-depleted T cells, or PBMCs provided the cDNA or gDNA that served as material.

The germline gives CDR1 ENHRY, CDR2 SYGVKD. Trimming left V 8 bases short and J 1 base short, with 12 bases between. This CDR3 comprises 13 residues. Profiling relied on immunoSEQ multiplex PCR, and the TCRdb table lists in-frame clones only, not all of them. The table has about 170,000 clones, under 95% seen once; the top ten hold roughly 5.3%. A Seattle source enrolled patients during active infection and followed them longitudinally. The sample comprised peripheral blood. This TCR was recovered from a man between 18 and 35 years old with COVID-19, enrolled during active disease. The chain recombines TRBV10-3 with TRBJ2-7; D is undetermined. Here the CDR3 DNA reads TGTGCCATCCTGAGTCCCGTTTCCTACGAGCAGTACTTC. Translated, it gives CAILSPVSYEQYF.